These 21 T cell receptor beta chains were sequenced from one sample in a study of breast tumors, draining lymph nodes, adjacent tissues (TCRdb year 2016). The library came from multiplex PCR. This sample was sequenced with an Illumina HiSeq 2000. The public reads were reanalyzed by TCRdb: fastp trimming at Q25, MiXCR alignment, in-frame beta chains only. Entries are consolidated by CDR3 protein sequence, retaining the most common genes and DNA. The sample profile shows around 130,000 distinct CDR3 sequences; less than 25% of them were found once. The ten largest clonotypes hold 2% to 2.5% of the sample. Lymph node samples were obtained from the axillary draining lymph nodes of breast cancer patients. Input material: axillary lymph node tissue. The receptors were sampled from a female donor with breast cancer. Some clones in this sample may be carry-over from other donors' samples.

Turning to this clonotype: A read error is possible here, since a much larger clone lies one base away. The chain recombines TRBV9 with TRBJ1-3; D is unclear. The CDR3 has 15 residues. Germline V lookup: CDR1 SGDLS, CDR2 YYNGEE. This chain's CDR3 is CASSVAYSSRNTIYF. CDR3 sequence (DNA): TGTGCCAGCAGCGTAGCATACAGCTCTAGAAACACCATATATTTT.

This clonotype came up many times. The chain has TRBV2 and TRBJ2-3, with 8 positions matching TRBD1. Trimming removed 5 bases from V and 4 bases from J; junction bases left unmatched: 5. The CDR3 loop spans 14 amino acids. Germline V gene data show CDR1 as SNHLY and CDR2 as FYNNEI. The CDR3, as DNA: TGTGCCAGCAGTTGGACAGGGACTCCAGATACGCAGTATTTT. Protein product: CASSWTGTPDTQYF.

This clonotype was seen at least ten times. The chain's CDR3 is CASMQGQSNEKLFF. CDR3 bases: TGTGCCAGCATGCAGGGACAGTCTAATGAAAAACTGTTTTTT. This sequence joins TRBV6-6 and TRBJ1-4; the match to TRBD1 covers 7 bases. The CDR3 is made up of 14 amino acids. Trimming cost V 7 bases and J 3 bases; bases outside gene matches: 5. Germline loops: CDR1 MNHNY, CDR2 SVGAGI (reference sequence).

This clonotype was counted a few times. V is TRBV28 and J is TRBJ2-3; 8 bases fit TRBD2. Germline values: CDR1 MDHEN, CDR2 SYDVKM. Unmatched junction bases numbered 8, after V lost 5 bases and J lost 1 base. The CDR3 runs 16 residues. CDR3 coding DNA: TGTGCCAGCAGTACCGATACTAGCGGAGGCACAGATACGCAGTATTTT. Translation: CASSTDTSGGTDTQYF.

The V call is TRBV28, the J call TRBJ1-1; a weak D match, TRBD1 (6 bases). Germline assignment: CDR1 MDHEN and CDR2 SYDVKM. The CDR3 spans 15 residues. Trimming removed 6 bases from V and 0 bases from J, with 14 bases in between. In nucleotides, the CDR3 is TGTGCCAGCAGGTTCCCGGGGGACATGAACACTGAAGCTTTCTTT. This encodes CASRFPGDMNTEAFF.

In this sample, this clonotype turned up many times. The rearrangement links TRBV19 to TRBJ2-2; no definite D call. Trimming pared 8 bases from V and 1 base from J, leaving 8 bases between. Per the germline V gene, CDR1 is LNHDA and CDR2 is SQIVND (reference sequence). The CDR3 is 13 residues long. Here the CDR3 reads CASCAQNTGELFF. CDR3 nucleotide sequence: TGTGCCAGTTGTGCACAGAACACCGGGGAGCTGTTTTTT. The variable domain in full, completed from reference TRBV19 and TRBJ2-2, reads DGGITQSPKYLFRKEGQNVTLSCEQNLNHDAMYWYRQDPGQGLRLIYYSQIVNDFQKGDIAEGYSVSREKKESFPLTVTSAQKNPTAFYLCASCAQNTGELFFGEGSRLTVL.

This clonotype was detected ten times or more. The chain employs TRBV9 and TRBJ2-1, with 8 bases fitting TRBD2. Unmatched junction bases numbered 9, after V lost 4 bases and J lost 6 bases. The CDR3 totals 15 residues. Germline CDR1 reads SGDLS; CDR2 reads YYNGEE. The CDR3 spells CASSSRAGVSNEQFF. The DNA for the CDR3 is TGTGCCAGCAGCTCTAGAGCGGGAGTCTCCAATGAGCAGTTCTTC.

This clonotype showed up many times. The V call is TRBV6-5, the J call TRBJ2-3, with 9 positions matching TRBD1. Germline CDR1 is MNHEY and CDR2 is SVGAGI. This CDR3 region has 13 residues. J gave up 4 bases and V 6 bases, and 2 bases lay outside the gene matches. CDR3 sequence reads: CASRGQGSDTQYF. The CDR3 DNA reads TGTGCCAGCAGGGGACAGGGCTCAGATACGCAGTATTTT.

The sample holds many counts of this clonotype. The V and J genes are TRBV11-2 and TRBJ1-6; 9 bases are shared with TRBD1. The CDR3 has 15 residues. J gave up 5 bases and V 4 bases, and 3 bases lay outside the gene matches. CDR1 and CDR2 (germline): SGHAT, FQNNGV. CDR3 DNA sequence: TGTGCCAGCAGCTGGACAGGGGTGGATAATTCACCCCTCCACTTT. Protein: CASSWTGVDNSPLHF.

This clonotype showed up many times. The chain employs TRBV6-5 and TRBJ2-1; 10 bases are a match to TRBD2. The V segment lost 5 bases and the J segment 6 bases; nucleotides outside the gene matches: 13. The CDR3 consists of 17 residues. Germline CDR1 reads MNHEY; CDR2 reads SVGAGI. CDR3: CASSPRSASGSLNEQFF. The CDR3 DNA reads as TGTGCCAGCAGTCCCCGTTCGGCTAGCGGGAGTCTCAATGAGCAGTTCTTC.

This clonotype was picked up many times. The V gene is TRBV6-1, the J gene TRBJ2-7, with D maybe TRBD2 (5 bases). The CDR3 loop spans 13 amino acids. Deletions cut 4 bases from V and 4 bases from J, with 11 bases between. Germline-derived CDR1 and CDR2 are MNHNS and SASEGT. CDR3 coding DNA: TGTGCCAGCAGTGCTGACGGGATATACGAGCAGTACTTC. Encoded protein: CASSADGIYEQYF.

The table lists this clonotype with a few counts. The chain combines TRBV27 with TRBJ1-5; 9 bases fit TRBD1. CDR3 length: 16 residues. After removal of 6 bases from V and 0 bases from J, the junction contained 6 bases not matched to a gene. The V gene's germline CDR1 is MNHEY and CDR2 SMNVEV (reference sequence). The CDR3 coding sequence is TGTGCCAGCAGGACTGACAGGGGGATTAGCAATCAGCCCCAGCATTTT. This translates into CASRTDRGISNQPQHF.

A remark on this clonotype: Given a much more abundant clone one base away, this may be a read error. The chain links TRBV19 to TRBJ1-6, with TRBD1 matching over 7 bases. J was trimmed by 9 bases and V by 11 bases; bases with no gene match: 10. This CDR3 spans 13 amino acids. CDR1 and CDR2 (germline): LNHDA, SQIVND (reference sequence). In DNA, the CDR3 is TGTGCCTCTAAGGGGGCCGAGGTTTCACCCCTCCACTTT. Its translation is CASKGAEVSPLHF.

This clonotype was counted ten times or more. The J gene is TRBJ1-5, the V gene TRBV7-8, with 7 nucleotides matching TRBD1. The CDR3 is made up of 15 amino acids. Trimming at V came to 6 bases and at J to 2 bases, leaving 7 bases not matched to a gene. Germline CDR1 and CDR2: SGHVS and FQNEAQ. The CDR3 DNA reads as TGTGCCAGCAGACCGACAGGGATCGGCAATCAGCCCCAGCATTTT. Its translation: CASRPTGIGNQPQHF.

This clonotype was observed at least ten times. The chain carries TRBV12-3 or TRBV12-4 and TRBJ2-7; D may be TRBD1 or TRBD2 (5 bases each). V was shortened by 3 bases and J by 3 bases, with 12 bases between the two germline ends. The CDR3 length is 14 residues. The CDR3 region is CASSFQGPDYEQYF. In DNA, the CDR3 is TGTGCCAGCAGTTTCCAGGGACCTGACTACGAGCAGTACTTC.

In its sample, this clonotype was seen many times. The rearrangement links TRBV12-5 to TRBJ2-3; tentative D call: TRBD2 (5 bases). Per germline, CDR1 LGHNT and CDR2 FRNRAP. The CDR3 has 12 amino acids. Trimming cost V 5 bases and J 6 bases, with 9 bases left between them. CDR3 nucleotides: TGTGCTAGTGGTACCCAGCGGGATACGCAGTATTTT. Amino acid sequence: CASGTQRDTQYF.

This clonotype was observed at least ten times. The gene calls are TRBV5-1 and TRBJ1-4, with a weak D call TRBD1 (5 bases). Germline V gene lookup returns CDR1 SGHRS and CDR2 YFSETQ. The V end lost 1 base, the J end lost 7 bases, and 14 bases lay between the germline ends. The CDR3 is 15 amino acids. As DNA, the CDR3 is TGCGCCAGCAGCTTGATTGGGTTCGGGGGTGAAAAACTGTTTTTT. Residues: CASSLIGFGGEKLFF.

This clonotype was detected many times. V gene TRBV12-3 or TRBV12-4 combines with J gene TRBJ2-1, with 9 bases identical to TRBD2. The CDR3 totals 15 residues. The J segment lost 7 bases and the V segment lost 6 bases, leaving 10 bases of the junction unmatched. The CDR3 DNA reads TGTGCCAGCAGCCAAACCCCCAGCGGGAGGAATGAGCAGTTCTTC. This translates into CASSQTPSGRNEQFF.

This clonotype was detected ten times or more. The V and J genes are TRBV15 and TRBJ2-3; 7 bases fit TRBD2. V lost 0 bases and J lost 3; bases outside the gene matches: 3. The CDR3 length is 15 residues. CDR1 and CDR2 from the germline V gene are LNHNV and YYDKDF (reference sequence). The CDR3 reads CATSRDGLGTDTQYF. DNA of the CDR3: TGTGCCACCAGCAGAGATGGACTAGGTACAGATACGCAGTATTTT.

This clonotype was counted many times. The gene calls are TRBV5-6 and TRBJ1-2; 7 nucleotides agree with TRBD1. Germline V lookup: CDR1 SGHDT, CDR2 YYEEEE. The CDR3 sequence is 13 residues long. The V segment lost 0 bases and the J segment 6 bases; nucleotides outside the gene matches: 2. This chain's CDR3 is CASSLVTGDGYTF. The CDR3 DNA sequence: TGTGCCAGCAGCTTGGTTACAGGGGATGGCTACACCTTC.

This clonotype was counted at least ten times. The chain is built from TRBV7-6 and TRBJ2-7; D is ambiguous. Trimming cost V 4 bases and J 0 bases, with 13 bases left between them. Germline V gene sequence: CDR1 SGHVS, CDR2 FNYEAQ. The CDR3 length is 15 residues. The CDR3 sequence is CASSSPPGHSYEQYF. The CDR3 bases are TGTGCCAGCAGCTCCCCCCCGGGCCACTCCTACGAGCAGTACTTC.